This T cell receptor beta chain was captured in a study of T cells in tuberculosis. Method: immunoSEQ multiplex PCR; TCRdb's copy keeps in-frame clones and lacks some. The sample has tens of thousands of clones; 93% are singletons. On average roughly 100,000 T cells per donor were immunosequenced. J was trimmed by 7 bases and V by 3 bases; bases with no gene match: 7. CDR3 size: 15 residues. Germline CDR1 reads MNHEY; CDR2 reads SMNVEV (reference sequence). This clonotype was obtained from a donor aged 10-29 years with latent tuberculosis or without tuberculosis infection. Sequencing was done on a sample of PBMCs. V gene TRBV27 combines with J gene TRBJ2-7, with 12 positions matching TRBD1. The CDR3 reads CASSFRDRGPWEQYF. In DNA, the CDR3 is TGTGCCAGCAGTTTCCGGGACAGGGGGCCTTGGGAGCAGTACTTC.